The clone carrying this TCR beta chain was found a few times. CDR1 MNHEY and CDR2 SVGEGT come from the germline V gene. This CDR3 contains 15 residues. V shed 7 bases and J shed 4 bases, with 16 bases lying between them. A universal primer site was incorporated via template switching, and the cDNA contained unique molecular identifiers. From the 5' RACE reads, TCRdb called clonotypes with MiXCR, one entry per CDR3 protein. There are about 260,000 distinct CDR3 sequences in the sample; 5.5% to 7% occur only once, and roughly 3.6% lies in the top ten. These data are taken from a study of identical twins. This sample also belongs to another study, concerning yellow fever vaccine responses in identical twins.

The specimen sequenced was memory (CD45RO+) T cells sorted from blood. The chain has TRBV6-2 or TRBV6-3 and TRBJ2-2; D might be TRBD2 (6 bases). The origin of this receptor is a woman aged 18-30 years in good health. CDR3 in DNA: TGTGCCAGCAAGCTAGTGGGGGGTCCCACCGGGGAGCTGTTTTTT. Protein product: CASKLVGGPTGELFF.